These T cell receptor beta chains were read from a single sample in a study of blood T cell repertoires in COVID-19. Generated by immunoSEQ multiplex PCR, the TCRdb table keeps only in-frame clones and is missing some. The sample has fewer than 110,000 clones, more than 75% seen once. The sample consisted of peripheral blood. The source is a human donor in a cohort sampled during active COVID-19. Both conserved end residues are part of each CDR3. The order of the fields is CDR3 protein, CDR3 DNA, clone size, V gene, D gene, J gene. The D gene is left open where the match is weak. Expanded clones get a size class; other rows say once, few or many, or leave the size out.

CDR3 protein: CASSQTGGGETQYF
CDR3 DNA: TGTGCCAGCAGTCAGACAGGGGGCGGGGAGACCCAGTACTTC
clone size: .
V gene: TRBV6-5
D gene: TRBD1
J gene: TRBJ2-5

CDR3 protein: CASSIRRANEKLFF
CDR3 DNA: TGTGCCAGTAGTATACGGAGGGCTAATGAAAAACTGTTTTTT
clone size: .
V gene: TRBV19
D gene: .
J gene: TRBJ1-4

CDR3 protein: CSCRRREDDTDTQYF
CDR3 DNA: TGCAGCTGTCGCCGGCGGGAGGATGACACAGATACGCAGTATTTT
clone size: .
V gene: TRBV29-1
D gene: TRBD2
J gene: TRBJ2-3

CDR3 protein: CASSLSGVDGYTF
CDR3 DNA: TGCGCCAGCAGCTTATCAGGGGTAGATGGCTACACCTTC
clone size: few
V gene: TRBV5-1
D gene: .
J gene: TRBJ1-2

CDR3 protein: CASSLRSGGLNEQFF
CDR3 DNA: TGTGCCAGCAGCTTGCGCAGCGGGGGCCTCAATGAGCAGTTCTTC
clone size: .
V gene: TRBV5-4
D gene: TRBD2
J gene: TRBJ2-1

CDR3 protein: CASSLVQGQLHSGNTIYF
CDR3 DNA: TGCGCCAGCAGCTTGGTCCAGGGACAGCTCCACTCTGGAAACACCATATATTTT
clone size: .
V gene: TRBV5-1
D gene: TRBD1
J gene: TRBJ1-3

CDR3 protein: CASSRELAGVRNEQFF
CDR3 DNA: TGTGCCAGTAGTAGGGAATTAGCGGGAGTCCGAAATGAGCAGTTCTTC
clone size: .
V gene: TRBV19
D gene: TRBD2
J gene: TRBJ2-1

CDR3 protein: CASSLGGGTYEQYF
CDR3 DNA: TGTGCCAGCAGCTTAGGAGGCGGGACCTACGAGCAGTACTTC
clone size: .
V gene: TRBV11-2
D gene: .
J gene: TRBJ2-7

CDR3 protein: CASSSGPGTGETQYF
CDR3 DNA: TGTGCCAGCAGTTCCGGACCGGGAACCGGAGAGACCCAGTACTTC
clone size: once
V gene: TRBV27
D gene: .
J gene: TRBJ2-5

CDR3 protein: CASSVAPTSEPFF
CDR3 DNA: TGTGCCAGCAGCGTAGCTCCGACTAGCGAGCCGTTCTTC
clone size: .
V gene: TRBV9
D gene: TRBD2
J gene: TRBJ2-1

CDR3 protein: CASSLEREGQDEQYF
CDR3 DNA: TGTGCCAGCAGCCTTGAGCGGGAGGGCCAAGACGAGCAGTACTTC
clone size: .
V gene: TRBV13
D gene: TRBD2
J gene: TRBJ2-7

CDR3 protein: CAWSGGTGNMDTEAFF
CDR3 DNA: TGTGCCTGGAGTGGAGGGACAGGGAATATGGACACTGAAGCTTTCTTT
clone size: .
V gene: TRBV30
D gene: TRBD1
J gene: TRBJ1-1

CDR3 protein: CAISESSLAGEETQYF
CDR3 DNA: TGTGCCATCAGTGAGTCTTCGTTAGCGGGAGAAGAGACCCAGTACTTC
clone size: .
V gene: TRBV10-3
D gene: TRBD2
J gene: TRBJ2-5

CDR3 protein: CASSRPGNHGYTF
CDR3 DNA: TGTGCCAGCAGTCGGCCCGGGAACCATGGCTACACCTTC
clone size: .
V gene: TRBV6-5
D gene: .
J gene: TRBJ1-2

CDR3 protein: CASSTRQESSYNEQFF
CDR3 DNA: TGCGCCAGCAGCACCCGACAGGAGAGCTCCTACAATGAGCAGTTCTTC
clone size: .
V gene: TRBV4-1
D gene: .
J gene: TRBJ2-1

CDR3 protein: CASSATPGQGTKTQYF
CDR3 DNA: TGTGCCAGCAGTGCCACCCCGGGACAGGGAACCAAGACCCAGTACTTC
clone size: .
V gene: TRBV6-1
D gene: TRBD1
J gene: TRBJ2-5

CDR3 protein: CASSQGGQVGANVLTF
CDR3 DNA: TGTGCCAGCAGCCAAGGTGGACAGGTCGGGGCCAACGTCCTGACTTTC
clone size: .
V gene: TRBV4-2
D gene: TRBD1
J gene: TRBJ2-6

CDR3 protein: CASSQWPGVTGNTIYF
CDR3 DNA: TGCGCCAGCAGCCAATGGCCAGGGGTAACTGGAAACACCATATATTTT
clone size: .
V gene: TRBV5-1
D gene: .
J gene: TRBJ1-3

CDR3 protein: CASSLNLDRDGYTF
CDR3 DNA: TGTGCCAGCAGTCTCAATCTGGACAGGGATGGCTACACCTTC
clone size: .
V gene: TRBV28
D gene: TRBD1
J gene: TRBJ1-2

CDR3 protein: CASSAEGQGISPDTQYF
CDR3 DNA: TGTGCCAGCAGCGCCGAGGGACAGGGGATTTCCCCAGATACGCAGTATTTT
clone size: .
V gene: TRBV5-6
D gene: TRBD1
J gene: TRBJ2-3

CDR3 protein: CASSGGRAWGTDTQYF
CDR3 DNA: TGTGCCAGCAGCGGCGGGAGGGCTTGGGGCACAGATACGCAGTATTTT
clone size: .
V gene: TRBV9
D gene: TRBD2
J gene: TRBJ2-3

CDR3 protein: CASSFRNRGWGNYGYTF
CDR3 DNA: TGTGCCAGCAGTTTCCGAAACAGGGGCTGGGGGAACTATGGCTACACCTTC
clone size: .
V gene: TRBV27
D gene: TRBD1
J gene: TRBJ1-2

CDR3 protein: CASSQGLDGETQYF
CDR3 DNA: TGTGCCAGCAGCCAAGGACTCGATGGGGAGACCCAGTACTTC
clone size: .
V gene: TRBV3-1/TRBV3-2
D gene: .
J gene: TRBJ2-5

CDR3 protein: CAWSFRGNQETQYF
CDR3 DNA: TGTGCCTGGAGTTTTCGCGGGAACCAAGAGACCCAGTACTTC
clone size: few
V gene: TRBV30
D gene: .
J gene: TRBJ2-5

CDR3 protein: CASSGSTPNTEAFF
CDR3 DNA: TGTGCCAGCAGTGGCTCGACTCCGAACACTGAAGCTTTCTTT
clone size: .
V gene: TRBV2
D gene: .
J gene: TRBJ1-1

CDR3 protein: CASSPRRGLAGEILDTQYF
CDR3 DNA: TGTGCCAGCAGCCCTAGAAGGGGACTAGCGGGGGAGATATTAGATACGCAGTATTTT
clone size: .
V gene: TRBV7-8
D gene: TRBD2
J gene: TRBJ2-3

CDR3 protein: CASSSRFDARGSNSPLHF
CDR3 DNA: TGTGCCAGCAGCTCTCGGTTCGACGCACGGGGATCTAATTCACCCCTCCACTTT
clone size: .
V gene: TRBV7-9
D gene: .
J gene: TRBJ1-6

CDR3 protein: CASSAGQGFTDTQYF
CDR3 DNA: TGTGCCAGCAGCGCCGGACAGGGGTTCACAGATACGCAGTATTTT
clone size: medium-sized
V gene: TRBV3-1/TRBV3-2
D gene: TRBD1
J gene: TRBJ2-3

CDR3 protein: CASSDEGLAGARYEQYF
CDR3 DNA: TGTGCCAGCAGCGATGAGGGACTAGCGGGAGCTAGATACGAGCAGTACTTC
clone size: .
V gene: TRBV3-1/TRBV3-2
D gene: TRBD2
J gene: TRBJ2-7

CDR3 protein: CASSLYPGEGTEAFF
CDR3 DNA: TGTGCCAGCAGTTTATATCCGGGTGAGGGCACTGAAGCTTTCTTT
clone size: .
V gene: TRBV27
D gene: .
J gene: TRBJ1-1

CDR3 protein: CASSEWEAGDWGTDTQYF
CDR3 DNA: TGTGCCAGCAGTGAGTGGGAAGCGGGAGATTGGGGCACAGATACGCAGTATTTT
clone size: .
V gene: TRBV2
D gene: TRBD2
J gene: TRBJ2-3

CDR3 protein: CASSRNPGEETQYF
CDR3 DNA: TGTGCCAGCTCACGGAACCCCGGGGAGGAGACCCAGTACTTC
clone size: .
V gene: TRBV18
D gene: .
J gene: TRBJ2-5

CDR3 protein: CASSYPPAGGKNEQFF
CDR3 DNA: TGTGCCAGCAGTTACCCCCCCGCAGGGGGCAAAAATGAGCAGTTCTTC
clone size: .
V gene: TRBV27
D gene: TRBD1
J gene: TRBJ2-1

CDR3 protein: CASSELAGATYEQFF
CDR3 DNA: TGCGCCAGCAGTGAACTAGCGGGAGCGACTTATGAGCAGTTCTTC
clone size: once
V gene: TRBV10-1
D gene: TRBD2
J gene: TRBJ2-1

CDR3 protein: CATSGDRANEKLFF
CDR3 DNA: TGTGCCACCAGCGGGGACAGAGCGAATGAAAAACTGTTTTTT
clone size: .
V gene: TRBV15
D gene: TRBD1
J gene: TRBJ1-4

CDR3 protein: CASSLGTVSYNEQFF
CDR3 DNA: TGTGCCAGCAGCTTGGGGACAGTCTCCTACAATGAGCAGTTCTTC
clone size: .
V gene: TRBV5-6
D gene: .
J gene: TRBJ2-1

CDR3 protein: CAWSLSDTEAFF
CDR3 DNA: TGTGCCTGGTCGTTATCGGACACTGAAGCTTTCTTT
clone size: .
V gene: TRBV30
D gene: .
J gene: TRBJ1-1